This entry lists 31 T cell receptor beta chains sequenced from one sample in a study of blood T cell repertoires in COVID-19. Generated by immunoSEQ multiplex PCR, the TCRdb table keeps only in-frame clones and is missing some. This table holds some 14,000 clones, over 65% found once. The sequencing sample was made of peripheral blood. The source is a man aged 40-49 years with active or convalescent COVID-19.

The chain uses TRBV19 and TRBJ1-2, with D perhaps TRBD1 (5 bases). The CDR3 has 13 amino acids. The V gene lost 3 bases and the J gene lost 8 bases, with 13 bases spanning the gap. CDR1 is LNHDA and CDR2 is SQIVND in the germline V gene (reference sequence). The CDR3 reads CASSIEGRKGYTF. The CDR3 nucleotides are TGTGCCAGTAGTATCGAGGGGAGGAAAGGCTACACCTTC.

The chain is built from TRBV10-2 and TRBJ2-3, with 8 bases aligning to TRBD2. Per the germline V gene, CDR1 is WSHSY and CDR2 is SAAADI. This CDR3 comprises 14 residues. V shed 9 bases, J shed 7 bases, and the junction held 12 bases outside the gene matches. CDR3 nucleotides: TGCGCCAGTTCTCCAGCGGGGGCCTCTAATACGCAGTATTTT. This translates into CASSPAGASNTQYF.

CDR3 residues: CSARTGPNTGELFF. The CDR3 DNA reads as TGCAGCGCTAGGACAGGGCCGAACACCGGGGAGCTGTTTTTT. The chain recombines TRBV29-1 with TRBJ2-2, with TRBD1 matching over 8 bases. The V gene end was trimmed by 7 bases and the J gene end by 0 bases; junction bases not matched to a gene: 4. Germline V gene data show CDR1 as SQVTM and CDR2 as ANQGSEA. The CDR3 is 14 amino acids.

V and J are TRBV11-2 and TRBJ1-3; no firm D call. This CDR3 is 14 amino acids long. Trimming pared 2 bases from V and 0 bases from J, leaving 5 bases between. Germline CDR1 SGHAT, CDR2 FQNNGV. The CDR3, as DNA: TGTGCCAGCAGCTTACGGAGCTCTGGAAACACCATATATTTT. This translates into CASSLRSSGNTIYF.

The chain employs TRBV4-2 and TRBJ1-6; no clear D. This CDR3 region has 13 residues. V shed 0 bases and J shed 12 bases, with 9 bases lying between them. Germline V gene lookup returns CDR1 LGHNA and CDR2 YNFKEQ. CDR3 sequence: CASSQDPRRPLHF. In nucleotides, the CDR3 is TGTGCCAGCAGCCAAGATCCAAGGAGACCCCTCCACTTT.

V usage is TRBV2 and J usage is TRBJ1-1, with 7 bases that match TRBD1. From germline, CDR1 is SNHLY and CDR2 FYNNEI. Trimming cost V 4 bases and J 0 bases; bases outside gene matches: 8. The CDR3 is 16 residues long. The CDR3 sequence is CASSGDRTFMNTEAFF. CDR3 in DNA: TGTGCCAGCAGTGGGGACAGAACCTTTATGAACACTGAAGCTTTCTTT.

The chain links TRBV12-3 or TRBV12-4 to TRBJ2-5, with D hard to call. V lost 4 bases and J lost 5, with 5 bases in between. This CDR3 spans 11 amino acids. DNA for the CDR3: TGTGCCAGCAGTTCCATGGAGACCCAGTACTTC. Translation: CASSSMETQYF.

The chain employs TRBV20-1 and TRBJ2-5; 10 bases map to TRBD2. Per germline, CDR1 DFQATT and CDR2 SNEGSKA (reference sequence). V lost 3 bases to trimming and J lost 5 bases; unmatched junction nucleotides: 3. The CDR3 extends over 13 amino acids. The CDR3 DNA follows: TGCAGTGCTAGTAGAGCGGGAGGGGAGACCCAGTACTTC. This translates into CSASRAGGETQYF.

This clone showed up just once. The chain employs TRBV4-1 and TRBJ2-7; D perhaps matches TRBD2 (5 bases). The CDR3 runs 15 residues. Germline V lookup: CDR1 MGHRA, CDR2 YSYEKL. Trimming removed 2 bases from V and 4 bases from J, with 15 bases in between. CDR3 DNA: TGCGCCAGCAGCCAAAAGTCCGGGGTTGGGTACGAGCAGTACTTC. Translating it yields CASSQKSGVGYEQYF.

This chain uses TRBV29-1 with TRBJ1-1, with D perhaps TRBD1 (6 bases). Germline CDR1 and CDR2: SQVTM and ANQGSEA. Between the trimmed V and J ends, which lost 7 bases and 5 bases, there was a span of 11 bases. The length of the CDR3 is 11 residues. CDR3 bases: TGCAGCGCTGGGACATCTACTGAAGCTTTCTTT. This encodes CSAGTSTEAFF.

This sequence joins TRBV24-1 and TRBJ1-5, with D possibly TRBD1 on 6 matching bases. Germline-derived CDR1 and CDR2 are KGHDR and SFDVKD. The length of the CDR3 is 13 residues. Trimming removed 4 bases at V and 10 bases at J, with 13 bases between. The chain's CDR3 is CATSDPQGKPQHF. The CDR3 bases are TGTGCCACCAGTGACCCACAGGGTAAACCCCAGCATTTT.

V and J are TRBV3-1 (or the pseudogene TRBV3-2) and TRBJ2-7; 7 bases are a match to TRBD2. From germline, CDR1 is LGHDT and CDR2 YNNKEL (reference sequence). Germline trimming cut 1 base from V and 6 bases from J; bases unmatched to any gene: 15. The CDR3 runs to 17 residues. CDR3: CASSQGRRGTGWSEQYF. In DNA, the CDR3 is TGTGCCAGCAGCCAAGGCCGGCGGGGGACGGGGTGGAGCGAGCAGTACTTC.

V and J are TRBV25-1 and TRBJ2-1, with D possibly matching TRBD2 (6 bases). Trimming removed 2 bases at V and 1 base at J, with 18 bases between. In germline, CDR1 is MGHDK, CDR2 SYGVNS. The CDR3 runs to 18 residues. The CDR3 DNA sequence: TGTGCCAGCAGTGAAGATGGTTGGGGGACTGAGTCCTACAATGAGCAGTTCTTC. Its protein product is CASSEDGWGTESYNEQFF.

The chain couples TRBV5-1 to TRBJ1-2, with TRBD1 identical over 7 bases. The CDR3 extends over 15 amino acids. The germline V gene has CDR1 SGHRS and CDR2 YFSETQ. Unmatched junction bases numbered 7, after V lost 4 bases and J lost 1 base. CDR3 region: CASSRDSTYNYGYTF. The CDR3, as DNA: TGCGCCAGCAGCCGGGACAGCACTTATAACTATGGCTACACCTTC.

The rearrangement uses TRBV6-1 and TRBJ2-7; TRBD1 is a possible D gene (5 bases). The CDR3 spans 13 residues. V lost 3 bases to trimming and J lost 0 bases, with 6 bases between them. Germline lookup yields CDR1 MNHNS and CDR2 SASEGT. In DNA form, the CDR3 reads TGTGCCAGCAGTGATCAGGGCTCCTACGAGCAGTACTTC. This encodes CASSDQGSYEQYF.

This clone was picked up a small number of times. This sequence joins TRBV3-1 (or the pseudogene TRBV3-2) and TRBJ1-1; 9 nucleotides agree with TRBD1. The V and J ends lost 3 bases and 4 bases, in that order; junction bases with no gene match: 0. The V gene's germline CDR1 is LGHDT and CDR2 YNNKEL (reference sequence). The CDR3 runs to 13 residues. CDR3 coding DNA: TGTGCCAGCAGCCAGGACAGGGGCACTGAAGCTTTCTTT. This encodes CASSQDRGTEAFF.

The chain couples TRBV4-1 to TRBJ1-1; D ambiguous. The V and J ends lost 1 base and 1 base respectively, with 7 bases between them. The CDR3 runs to 14 residues. The germline CDR1 and CDR2 sequences are MGHRA and YSYEKL. Here the CDR3 DNA reads TGCGCCAGCAGCCAAGGGCCCTGGAACACTGAAGCTTTCTTT. Amino acid sequence: CASSQGPWNTEAFF.

This chain uses TRBV2 with TRBJ2-6; TRBD2 agrees at 7 bases. Per the germline V gene, CDR1 is SNHLY and CDR2 is FYNNEI. The CDR3 is 13 residues long. Trimming at V came to 11 bases and at J to 1 base, leaving 2 bases not matched to a gene. The CDR3 sequence is CAGGVSGANVLTF. The CDR3 region has the DNA TGTGCCGGGGGGGTGTCTGGGGCCAACGTCCTGACTTTC.

The sample holds a few counts of this clone. The rearrangement links TRBV6-6 to TRBJ2-1; no definite D call. In germline, CDR1 is MNHNY, CDR2 SVGAGI (reference sequence). The CDR3 consists of 15 residues. Between the trimmed V and J ends, which lost 2 bases and 6 bases, there was a span of 14 bases. The CDR3 reads CASSYLMAPGNEQFF. The CDR3 DNA follows: TGTGCCAGCAGTTACCTTATGGCCCCAGGCAATGAGCAGTTCTTC.

This chain joins TRBV3-1 (or the pseudogene TRBV3-2) and TRBJ2-3; 11 bases line up with TRBD1. Germline CDR1 LGHDT, CDR2 YNNKEL (reference sequence). CDR3 length: 14 amino acids. Trimming at V came to 6 bases and at J to 6 bases, leaving 5 bases not matched to a gene. In DNA, the CDR3 is TGTGCCAGCAGGAGGACAGGGGGCGCGGATACGCAGTATTTT. Its protein product is CASRRTGGADTQYF.

This chain uses TRBV7-2 with TRBJ1-6; D is unresolved. The CDR3 totals 12 residues. V gave up 5 bases and J gave up 8 bases, with 7 bases separating them. From germline, CDR1 is SGHTA and CDR2 FQGNSA. The CDR3 nucleotides read TGTGCCAGCAGCCCGAGCCATTCACCCCTCCACTTT. Translated, it gives CASSPSHSPLHF.

The rearrangement uses TRBV12-5 and TRBJ1-2; D not certain. Trimming cost V 0 bases and J 4 bases, with 15 bases left between them. Germline-derived CDR1 and CDR2 are LGHNT and FRNRAP. CDR3 length: 16 residues. Written as DNA, the CDR3 is TGTGCTAGTGGTTTGGTACCGACACCCTCAACCTATGGCTACACCTTC. Encoded protein: CASGLVPTPSTYGYTF.

The chain recombines TRBV19 with TRBJ1-2; D ambiguous. Germline V gene sequence: CDR1 LNHDA, CDR2 SQIVND (reference sequence). The V end was cut by 3 bases, the J end by 4 bases, with 15 bases between. The CDR3 has 15 amino acids. The CDR3: CASSIIPSQVYGYTF. The DNA for the CDR3 is TGTGCCAGTAGTATTATCCCGAGTCAGGTCTATGGCTACACCTTC.

The gene calls are TRBV28 and TRBJ2-3; no reliable D call. This CDR3 comprises 13 residues. V lost 3 bases and J lost 2, with 6 bases in between. CDR1 is MDHEN and CDR2 is SYDVKM in the germline V gene. In nucleotides, the CDR3 is TGTGCCAGCAGTTTGCGCTTCACAGATACGCAGTATTTT. Its translation is CASSLRFTDTQYF.

This clone was seen a single time. The CDR3: CASSLSYNEQFF. CDR3 DNA: TGTGCCAGCTCCCTCTCCTACAATGAGCAGTTCTTC. The chain has TRBV6-6 and TRBJ2-1; D unresolved. This CDR3 has 12 residues. The germline V gene has CDR1 MNHNY and CDR2 SVGAGI (reference sequence). V shed 8 bases and J shed 0 bases, with 5 bases lying between them.

The chain employs TRBV2 and TRBJ2-4; TRBD1 might be the D (5 bases). The germline CDR1 and CDR2 sequences are SNHLY and FYNNEI. The CDR3 runs 17 residues. The V gene lost 2 bases and the J gene lost 0 bases, with 14 bases spanning the gap. The CDR3 here is CASSERSQDLAKNIQYF. CDR3 sequence (DNA): TGTGCCAGCAGTGAAAGGTCACAGGACCTAGCCAAAAACATTCAGTACTTC. Drawing the rest from reference TRBV2 and TRBJ2-4, the complete variable domain is EPEVTQTPSHQVTQMGQEVILRCVPISNHLYFYWYRQILGQKVEFLVSFYNNEISEKSEIFDDQFSVERPDGSNFTLKIRSTKLEDSAMYFCASSERSQDLAKNIQYFGAGTRLSVL.

The J gene is TRBJ1-2, the V gene TRBV2; D is uncertain. This CDR3 is 10 amino acids long. Deletions cut 10 bases from V and 7 bases from J, with 10 bases between. Germline CDR1 reads SNHLY; CDR2 reads FYNNEI. CDR3 DNA: TGTGCCATCCCGGCAGGTGGCTACACCTTC. It translates to CAIPAGGYTF.

This sequence joins TRBV2 and TRBJ1-6, with 7 positions matching TRBD1. Germline lookup yields CDR1 SNHLY and CDR2 FYNNEI. The CDR3 extends over 15 amino acids. V shed 7 bases, J shed 7 bases, and the junction held 10 bases outside the gene matches. The CDR3 DNA follows: TGTGCCAGCACCGGTCACGGGACAGAGAATTCACCCCTCCACTTT. Translating gives CASTGHGTENSPLHF.

The genes are TRBV7-2 and TRBJ2-7; maybe TRBD2 (7 bases). The CDR3 covers 15 residues. Germline V CDR1 and CDR2: SGHTA, FQGNSA. V was shortened by 1 base and J by 0 bases, with 10 bases between the two germline ends. As DNA, the CDR3 is TGTGCCAGCAGCTTAGGGGGGGGCCTCTCCTACGAGCAGTACTTC. This gives the protein CASSLGGGLSYEQYF.

This clone has more than one count but fewer than ten. The chain couples TRBV4-1 to TRBJ2-7; the D gene is possibly TRBD1 (6 bases). The V end was cut by 2 bases, the J end by 0 bases, with 14 bases between. The CDR3 is 16 amino acids. Per the germline V gene, CDR1 is MGHRA and CDR2 is YSYEKL. The CDR3 DNA sequence: TGCGCCAGCAGCCAATCGTGGGGGACAAGCTCCTACGAGCAGTACTTC. It encodes CASSQSWGTSSYEQYF.

The chain recombines TRBV4-3 with TRBJ1-1, with D possibly being TRBD1 (6 bases). CDR3 length: 15 residues. Germline CDR1 and CDR2: LGHNA and YSLEER. V was clipped by 4 bases and J by 10 bases, with 22 bases between them. CDR3 in DNA: TGCGCCAGCAGCCCCCAGGGAGTAGGGGGGGTCGGAGCTTTCTTT. Its translation: CASSPQGVGGVGAFF.